This TCR beta chain was observed in a study of CD8+ T cells in alopecia areata. Germline CDR1 and CDR2: SNHLY and FYNNEI. The CDR3 sequence is 14 residues long. V was pared by 6 bases and J by 1 base, with 12 bases between. Reverse transcription of extracted RNA yielded cDNA, which provided the sequencing template. Libraries were prepared by immunoSEQ multiplex PCR; TCRdb keeps only in-frame clonotypes and omits some of them. The profile shows approximately 180,000 clones, about 65% of them singletons. The treatment: oral pan-JAK inhibitor, 5-10 mg twice daily. V gene TRBV2 combines with J gene TRBJ1-1, with D unclear. The specimen was CD4+ T cells sorted from blood, collected at week 49, from a patient treated with tofacitinib. The sequence came from a human donor with alopecia areata. This CDR3 reads CASRTDNGNTEAFF. Written as DNA, the CDR3 is TGTGCCAGCAGGACGGATAATGGGAACACTGAAGCTTTCTTT.